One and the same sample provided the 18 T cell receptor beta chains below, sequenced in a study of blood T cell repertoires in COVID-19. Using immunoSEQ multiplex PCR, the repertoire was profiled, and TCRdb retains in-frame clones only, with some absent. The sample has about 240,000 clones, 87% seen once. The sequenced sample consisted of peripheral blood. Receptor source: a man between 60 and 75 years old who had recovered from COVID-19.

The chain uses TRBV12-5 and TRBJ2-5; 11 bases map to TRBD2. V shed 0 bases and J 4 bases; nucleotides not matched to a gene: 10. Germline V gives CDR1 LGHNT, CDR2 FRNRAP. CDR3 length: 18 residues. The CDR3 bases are TGTGCTAGTGGTTTGGTTCCAGACGGGACTAGCGGAACAGAGACCCAGTACTTC. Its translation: CASGLVPDGTSGTETQYF.

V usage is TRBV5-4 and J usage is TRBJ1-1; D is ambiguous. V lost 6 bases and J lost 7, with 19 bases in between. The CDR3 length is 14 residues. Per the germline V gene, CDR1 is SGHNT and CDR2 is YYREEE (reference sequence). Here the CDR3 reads CASTISEGGIEAFF. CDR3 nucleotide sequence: TGTGCCAGCACCATTTCGGAGGGAGGGATTGAAGCTTTCTTT.

DNA for the CDR3: TGTGCCAGCAGCTTGGATTCAGGGTATGGCTACACCTTC. It codes for CASSLDSGYGYTF. This sequence joins TRBV5-8 and TRBJ1-2, with D maybe TRBD1 (5 bases). The V end was cut by 0 bases, the J end by 5 bases, with 8 bases between. Germline values: CDR1 SGHTS, CDR2 YDEGEE. The CDR3 has 13 amino acids.

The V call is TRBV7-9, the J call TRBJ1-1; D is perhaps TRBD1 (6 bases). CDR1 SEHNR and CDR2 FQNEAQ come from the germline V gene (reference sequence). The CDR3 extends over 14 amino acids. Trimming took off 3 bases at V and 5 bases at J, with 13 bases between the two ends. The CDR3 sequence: CASSLIRGGTEAFF. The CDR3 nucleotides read TGTGCCAGCAGCTTGATCAGGGGCGGGACTGAAGCTTTCTTT.

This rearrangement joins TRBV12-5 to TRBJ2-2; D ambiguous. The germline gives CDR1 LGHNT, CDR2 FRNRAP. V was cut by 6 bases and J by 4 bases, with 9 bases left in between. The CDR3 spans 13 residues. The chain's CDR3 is CASGPYSTGELFF. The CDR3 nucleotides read TGTGCTAGTGGCCCCTACTCCACCGGGGAGCTGTTTTTT. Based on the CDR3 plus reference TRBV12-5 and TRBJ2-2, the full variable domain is DARVTQTPRHKVTEMGQEVTMRCQPILGHNTVFWYRQTMMQGLELLAYFRNRAPLDDSGMPKDRFSAEMPDATLATLKIQPSEPRDSAVYFCASGPYSTGELFFGEGSRLTVL.

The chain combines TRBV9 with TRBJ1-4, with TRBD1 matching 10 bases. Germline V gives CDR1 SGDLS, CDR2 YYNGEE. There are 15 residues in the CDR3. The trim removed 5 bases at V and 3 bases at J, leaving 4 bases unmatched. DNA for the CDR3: TGTGCCAGCAGTGGAGGACAGGGGGCTAATGAAAAACTGTTTTTT. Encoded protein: CASSGGQGANEKLFF.

This CDR3 is CASSYSGTTGYTF. The CDR3 coding sequence is TGTGCCAGCAGTTACTCCGGGACAACTGGCTACACCTTC. V is TRBV6-2 or TRBV6-3 and J is TRBJ1-2; D is possibly TRBD1 (6 bases). This CDR3 spans 13 amino acids. Per germline, CDR1 MNHEY and CDR2 SVGEGT. V was pared by 0 bases and J by 7 bases, with 9 bases between.

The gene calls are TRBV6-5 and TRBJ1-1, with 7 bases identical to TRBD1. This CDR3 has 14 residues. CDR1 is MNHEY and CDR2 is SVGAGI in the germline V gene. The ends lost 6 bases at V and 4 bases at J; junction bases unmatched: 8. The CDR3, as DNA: TGTGCCAGCAGACGACAGGGCCAGAGCACTGAAGCTTTCTTT. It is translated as CASRRQGQSTEAFF.

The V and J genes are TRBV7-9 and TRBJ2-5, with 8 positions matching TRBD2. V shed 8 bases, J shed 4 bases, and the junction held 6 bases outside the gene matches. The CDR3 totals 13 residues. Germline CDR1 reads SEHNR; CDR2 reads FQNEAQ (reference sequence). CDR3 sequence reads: CASGTGGLETQYF. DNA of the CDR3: TGTGCCAGCGGAACGGGGGGGTTAGAGACCCAGTACTTC.

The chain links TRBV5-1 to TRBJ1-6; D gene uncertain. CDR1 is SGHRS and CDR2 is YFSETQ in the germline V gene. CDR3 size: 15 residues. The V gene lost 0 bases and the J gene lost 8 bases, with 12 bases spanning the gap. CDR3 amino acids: CASSLGPVSDSPLHF. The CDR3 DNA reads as TGCGCCAGCAGCTTGGGGCCCGTTTCTGATTCACCCCTCCACTTT.

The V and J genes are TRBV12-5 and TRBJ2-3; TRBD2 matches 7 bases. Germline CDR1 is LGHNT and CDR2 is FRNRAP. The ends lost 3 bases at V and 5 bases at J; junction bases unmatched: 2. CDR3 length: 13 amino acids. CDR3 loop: CASGFGGLDTQYF. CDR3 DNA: TGTGCTAGTGGTTTCGGGGGGTTAGATACGCAGTATTTT.

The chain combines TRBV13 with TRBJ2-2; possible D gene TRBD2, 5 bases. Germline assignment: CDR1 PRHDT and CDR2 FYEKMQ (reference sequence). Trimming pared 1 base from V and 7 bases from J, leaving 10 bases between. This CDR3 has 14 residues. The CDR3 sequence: CASSLVARDGELFF. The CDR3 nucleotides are TGTGCCAGCAGCTTAGTAGCCCGGGACGGGGAGCTGTTTTTT.

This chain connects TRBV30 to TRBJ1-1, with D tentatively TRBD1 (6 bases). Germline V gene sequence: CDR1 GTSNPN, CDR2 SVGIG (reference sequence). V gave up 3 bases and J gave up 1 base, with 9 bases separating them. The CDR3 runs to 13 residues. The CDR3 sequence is CAWSRGQNTEAFF. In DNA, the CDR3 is TGTGCCTGGAGCAGGGGCCAGAACACTGAAGCTTTCTTT.

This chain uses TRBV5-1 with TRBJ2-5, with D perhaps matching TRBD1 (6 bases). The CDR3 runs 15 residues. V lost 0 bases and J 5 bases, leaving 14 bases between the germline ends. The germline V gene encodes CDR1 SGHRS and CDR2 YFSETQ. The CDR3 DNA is TGCGCCAGCAGCTTGGTACAGGGCAAGGGGGAGACCCAGTACTTC. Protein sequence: CASSLVQGKGETQYF.

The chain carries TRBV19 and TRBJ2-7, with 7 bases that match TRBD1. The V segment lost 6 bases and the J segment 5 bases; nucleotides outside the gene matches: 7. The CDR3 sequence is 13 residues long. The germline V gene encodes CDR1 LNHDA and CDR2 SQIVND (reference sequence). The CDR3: CASSSGGSNEQYV. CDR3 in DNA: TGTGCCAGTAGCTCAGGGGGATCCAACGAGCAGTACGTC.

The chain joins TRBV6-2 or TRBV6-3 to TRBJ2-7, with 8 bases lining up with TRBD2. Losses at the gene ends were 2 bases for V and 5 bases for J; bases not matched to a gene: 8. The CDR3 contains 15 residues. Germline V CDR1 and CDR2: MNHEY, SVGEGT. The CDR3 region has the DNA TGTGCCAGCAGTTACGGTAGGACTAGCACCGACGAGCAGTACTTC. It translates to CASSYGRTSTDEQYF.

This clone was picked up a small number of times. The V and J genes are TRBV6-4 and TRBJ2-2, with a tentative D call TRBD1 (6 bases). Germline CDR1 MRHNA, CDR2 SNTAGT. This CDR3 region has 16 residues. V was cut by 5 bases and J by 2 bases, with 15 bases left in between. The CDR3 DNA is TGTGCCAGCAGTCCTGACAGGCCCGAAAACACCGGGGAGCTGTTTTTT. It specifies CASSPDRPENTGELFF.

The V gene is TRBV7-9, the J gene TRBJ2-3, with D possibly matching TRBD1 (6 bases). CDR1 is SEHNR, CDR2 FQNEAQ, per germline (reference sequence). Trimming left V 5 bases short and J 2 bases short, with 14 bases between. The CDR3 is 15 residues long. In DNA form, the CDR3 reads TGTGCCAGCAGCCCAGACAGGCCAAACACAGATACGCAGTATTTT. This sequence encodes CASSPDRPNTDTQYF.